Listed here are 7 T cell receptor beta chains from one sample, sequenced in a study of blood T cell repertoires in COVID-19. Sequencing was performed with immunoSEQ multiplex PCR; in TCRdb, only in-frame clones are kept and a portion is missing. The repertoire holds fewer than 85,000 clones, with 70% to 80% as singletons. Sequenced sample: peripheral blood. Receptors were obtained from a man aged 70-80 years with COVID-19, enrolled during active disease.

This sequence joins TRBV10-3 and TRBJ2-7, with TRBD1 matching 7 bases. The CDR3 length is 14 residues. Per the germline V gene, CDR1 is ENHRY and CDR2 is SYGVKD. J gave up 2 bases and V 4 bases, and 5 bases lay outside the gene matches. The CDR3 loop reads CAISVETGPYEQYF. The CDR3 DNA reads TGTGCCATCAGTGTCGAGACAGGGCCCTACGAGCAGTACTTC.

The chain joins TRBV7-2 to TRBJ1-5; no definite D call. CDR1 is SGHTA and CDR2 is FQGNSA in the germline V gene. The CDR3 extends over 14 amino acids. Trimming stripped 5 bases from V and 4 bases from J, with 12 bases between. DNA for the CDR3: TGTGCCAGCAGCCGCGGACTCCCTAATCAGCCCCAGCATTTT. Protein sequence: CASSRGLPNQPQHF. Variable domain in full (rest from reference TRBV7-2 and TRBJ1-5): GAGVSQSPSNKVTEKGKDVELRCDPISGHTALYWYRQSLGQGLEFLIYFQGNSAPDKSGLPSDRFSAERTGGSVSTLTIQRTQQEDSAVYLCASSRGLPNQPQHFGDGTRLSIL.

V gene TRBV5-1 combines with J gene TRBJ2-3, with 9 positions matching TRBD2. Germline CDR1 SGHRS, CDR2 YFSETQ. The J segment lost 4 bases and the V segment lost 4 bases, leaving 10 bases of the junction unmatched. The CDR3 length is 16 residues. In DNA, the CDR3 is TGCGCCAGCAGCGATATGGCCAGCGGGAGGTCAGATACGCAGTATTTT. It encodes CASSDMASGRSDTQYF.

V and J are TRBV3-1 (or the pseudogene TRBV3-2) and TRBJ1-6; TRBD1 might be the D (5 bases). Germline CDR1 and CDR2: LGHDT and YNNKEL (reference sequence). The germline V and J ends were trimmed by 1 base and 8 bases, with 12 bases remaining between them. The CDR3 is 15 amino acids. The CDR3 DNA reads as TGTGCCAGCAGCCAAGCCAGGGAATTCGATTCACCCCTCCACTTT. Translating gives CASSQAREFDSPLHF.

The V call is TRBV18, the J call TRBJ1-3, with unresolved D. Germline V gene data show CDR1 as KGHSH and CDR2 as LQKENI. The CDR3 has 16 residues. V shed 0 bases and J shed 0 bases, with 9 bases lying between them. CDR3 nucleotide sequence: TGTGCCAGCTCACCACCCCAGGCCTTCTCTGGAAACACCATATATTTT. Encoded protein: CASSPPQAFSGNTIYF.

This sequence joins TRBV6-2 or TRBV6-3 and TRBJ2-2; D may be TRBD2 (6 bases). Germline CDR1 MNHEY, CDR2 SVGEGT. The CDR3 has 14 amino acids. The germline V and J ends were trimmed by 2 bases and 3 bases, with 7 bases remaining between them. CDR3 bases: TGTGCCAGCAGTTACAGGGAGGACACCGGGGAGCTGTTTTTT. As protein: CASSYREDTGELFF.

This clone was observed once. The CDR3 nucleotides are TGTGCCAGCAGGGGACAACTACTAGCAGATACGCAGTATTTT. Its translation is CASRGQLLADTQYF. The chain combines TRBV9 with TRBJ2-3; D perhaps matches TRBD1 (6 bases). The CDR3 sequence is 14 residues long. Trimming took off 5 bases at V and 4 bases at J, with 14 bases between the two ends. CDR1 SGDLS and CDR2 YYNGEE come from the germline V gene.